The rows below give T cell receptor beta chains drawn from one sample of a study of OX40 agonist ivuxolimab in advanced cancers. Profiling relied on immunoSEQ multiplex PCR, and the TCRdb table lists in-frame clones only, not all of them. In the table there are about 12,000 clones, roughly 80% of which are singletons. Material: CD4+ or CD8+ T cells sorted from blood, obtained in a trial of the OX40 agonist ivuxolimab. The receptors stem from an adult with an advanced solid tumor such as melanoma, head and neck, liver or kidney cancer. The CDR3 runs from the conserved cysteine through the conserved F or W. A D gene is named only where the DNA matches it firmly. The size of a clone is reported for some rows only, either as once, few or many, or as a class for expanded clones.

V gene	clone size	CDR3 length	D gene	J gene	CDR3 protein	CDR3 DNA
TRBV5-4	NA	15	TRBD1	TRBJ1-5	CASSLDRGGNQPQHF	TGTGCCAGCAGCTTGGACAGGGGAGGAAATCAGCCCCAGCATTTT
TRBV19	NA	16	NA	TRBJ1-5	CASSILLLRTDQPQHF	TGTGCCAGTAGTATCCTCCTCCTCAGGACCGATCAGCCCCAGCATTTT
TRBV7-6	NA	16	NA	TRBJ2-7	CASSVPLASRTYEQYF	TGTGCCAGCAGCGTGCCGTTAGCTAGCCGAACCTACGAGCAGTACTTC
TRBV7-3	NA	13	NA	TRBJ2-2	CASSLKLPGELFF	TGTGCCAGCAGCTTAAAGCTCCCCGGGGAGCTGTTTTTT
TRBV6-5	NA	14	TRBD1	TRBJ2-7	CASSPGQGAYEQYF	TGTGCCAGCAGTCCCGGACAGGGGGCTTACGAGCAGTACTTC
TRBV6-4	NA	15	NA	TRBJ2-1	CASSDSSGSYNEQFF	TGTGCCAGCAGTGACTCGAGCGGCTCCTACAATGAGCAGTTCTTC
TRBV21-1	NA	11	NA	TRBJ1-2	CASPTSYGYTF	TGTGCCAGCCCTACGTCCTATGGCTACACCTTC
TRBV27	NA	14	NA	TRBJ2-3	CASSSPLFTDTQYF	TGTGCCAGCAGTTCACCCCTTTTCACAGATACGCAGTATTTT
TRBV25-1	NA	16	TRBD2	TRBJ2-1	CASSETSGGSYNEQFF	TGTGCCAGCAGTGAGACTAGCGGCGGCTCCTACAATGAGCAGTTCTTC
TRBV27	once	17	TRBD1	TRBJ1-5	CASSSGQGRLSNQPQHF	TGTGCCAGCAGTTCCGGACAGGGAAGGTTAAGCAATCAGCCCCAGCATTTT
TRBV30	NA	13	TRBD1	TRBJ2-1	CASQGAFYNEQFF	TGTGCCTCACAGGGGGCCTTCTACAATGAGCAGTTCTTC
TRBV4-3	NA	14	NA	TRBJ2-3	CASSPGGFQDTQYF	TGCGCCAGCAGCCCCGGGGGTTTCCAAGATACGCAGTATTTT
TRBV7-9	NA	16	NA	TRBJ2-7	CASSPNQGLPAYEQYF	TGTGCCAGCAGCCCCAATCAGGGACTTCCCGCCTACGAGCAGTACTTC
TRBV6-4	few	17	NA	TRBJ2-2	CASSDSSGSANTGELFF	TGTGCCAGCAGTGACTCCTCTGGGTCCGCGAACACCGGGGAGCTGTTTTTT
TRBV6-5	NA	12	NA	TRBJ1-4	CASSPPSEKLFF	TGTGCCAGCAGCCCTCCCAGTGAAAAACTGTTTTTT
TRBV27	few	15	NA	TRBJ1-2	CASSVRGSPEGGYTF	TGTGCCAGCAGTGTCCGGGGTTCACCTGAGGGAGGCTACACCTTC
TRBV9	NA	15	TRBD2	TRBJ2-7	CASSVAGGSSYEQYF	TGTGCCAGCAGCGTAGCGGGAGGGTCCTCCTACGAGCAGTACTTC
TRBV4-1	few	15	NA	TRBJ1-1	CASSQDPGARTEAFF	TGCGCCAGCAGCCAAGATCCGGGGGCGCGGACTGAAGCTTTCTTT
TRBV9	NA	18	TRBD1	TRBJ1-1	CASSVRIGGGSGDTEAFF	TGTGCCAGCAGCGTACGTATTGGAGGGGGCTCGGGGGACACTGAAGCTTTCTTT
TRBV25-1	NA	15	NA	TRBJ1-6	CASSELADSNSPLHF	TGTGCCAGCAGTGAATTAGCCGACAGTAATTCACCCCTCCACTTT
TRBV27	once	16	TRBD1	TRBJ2-1	CASTSRGRVSYNEQFF	TGTGCCAGCACCAGCAGGGGGCGCGTTTCCTACAATGAGCAGTTCTTC
TRBV27	NA	13	NA	TRBJ1-4	CASSHEGDEKLFF	TGTGCCAGCAGCCACGAAGGGGATGAAAAACTGTTTTTT
TRBV4-3	NA	16	TRBD1	TRBJ2-7	CASSLTPGTGGNEQYF	TGCGCCAGCAGCCTAACACCCGGGACAGGGGGTAACGAGCAGTACTTC
TRBV28	NA	13	NA	TRBJ2-7	CATRRGASYEQYF	TGTGCCACCAGGAGGGGGGCCTCCTACGAGCAGTACTTC
TRBV4-1	NA	15	NA	TRBJ2-7	CASSQALTGAYEQYF	TGCGCCAGCAGCCAAGCTCTGACAGGAGCGTACGAGCAGTACTTC
TRBV4-1	NA	12	NA	TRBJ2-1	CASSHRGDEQFF	TGCGCCAGCAGCCATAGGGGCGATGAGCAGTTCTTC
TRBV4-2	large	16	NA	TRBJ2-1	CASSQEGGSSYNEQFF	TGTGCCAGCAGCCAAGAGGGCGGAAGCTCCTACAATGAGCAGTTCTTC
TRBV19	NA	19	NA	TRBJ1-3	CASSSTGSSSQGLPNTIYF	TGTGCCAGTAGTAGCACAGGGTCATCGTCACAGGGTTTGCCAAACACCATATATTTT
TRBV29-1	NA	14	NA	TRBJ2-1	CSVESSDNYNEQFF	TGCAGCGTTGAATCCAGCGATAACTACAATGAGCAGTTCTTC
TRBV28	NA	13	NA	TRBJ2-3	CASSLIGGDTQYF	TGTGCCAGCAGTTTAATCGGCGGAGATACGCAGTATTTT
TRBV7-9	few	13	NA	TRBJ1-5	CASSLGVDQPQHF	TGTGCCAGCAGCTTAGGTGTAGATCAGCCCCAGCATTTT
TRBV7-9	once	15	NA	TRBJ2-3	CASSLVPGGAQRQYF	TGTGCCAGCAGCTTAGTGCCAGGAGGGGCCCAAAGGCAGTATTTT
TRBV27	NA	13	NA	TRBJ2-1	CASSLPGINEQFF	TGTGCCAGCAGTTTGCCAGGAATCAATGAGCAGTTCTTC
TRBV4-3	NA	16	TRBD1	TRBJ1-2	CASSQDTGTGIYGYTF	TGCGCCAGCAGCCAGGACACCGGGACAGGGATCTATGGCTACACCTTC
TRBV12-2	once	14	NA	TRBJ2-1	CASRLDSLYNEQFF	TGTGCAAGTCGCTTAGACAGCCTCTACAATGAGCAGTTCTTC
TRBV6-1	NA	13	TRBD2	TRBJ2-5	CASSLSGGRTQYF	TGTGCCAGCAGTTTATCGGGGGGGCGGACCCAGTACTTC
TRBV7-3	once	16	TRBD2	TRBJ2-1	CASSLLAGVRAGEQFF	TGTGCCAGCAGCCTACTAGCGGGAGTTCGAGCGGGTGAGCAGTTCTTC
TRBV18	NA	13	NA	TRBJ1-1	CASSWAADTEAFF	TGTGCCAGCTCATGGGCGGCGGACACTGAAGCTTTCTTT
TRBV25-1	NA	17	TRBD2	TRBJ2-1	CASSAGTSGSTYNEQFF	TGTGCCAGCAGTGCGGGGACTAGCGGGAGTACCTACAATGAGCAGTTCTTC
TRBV7-8	NA	15	TRBD2	TRBJ2-1	CASSLSGRANNEQFF	TGTGCCAGCAGTCTGAGCGGGAGGGCCAACAATGAGCAGTTCTTC
TRBV7-3	NA	17	NA	TRBJ2-3	CASSLTTRAPDTDTQYF	TGTGCCAGCAGCTTAACGACCCGGGCCCCTGACACAGATACGCAGTATTTT
TRBV28	once	15	TRBD2	TRBJ2-1	CASSFQRDSYNEQFF	TGTGCCAGCAGTTTCCAGCGGGATTCCTACAATGAGCAGTTCTTC
TRBV28	once	14	NA	TRBJ1-6	CASAPGHTNSPLHF	TGTGCCAGCGCTCCGGGACACACGAATTCACCCCTCCACTTT
TRBV6-5	NA	14	TRBD1	TRBJ2-1	CASSAGTGRYEQFF	TGTGCCAGCAGTGCCGGGACAGGGCGTTATGAGCAGTTCTTC
TRBV5-1	NA	13	TRBD1	TRBJ1-1	CASSLGQGNQAFF	TGCGCCAGCAGCTTGGGACAGGGCAACCAAGCTTTCTTT
TRBV2	NA	14	NA	TRBJ2-2	CASEGDPNTGELFF	TGTGCCAGCGAAGGCGACCCGAACACCGGGGAGCTGTTTTTT